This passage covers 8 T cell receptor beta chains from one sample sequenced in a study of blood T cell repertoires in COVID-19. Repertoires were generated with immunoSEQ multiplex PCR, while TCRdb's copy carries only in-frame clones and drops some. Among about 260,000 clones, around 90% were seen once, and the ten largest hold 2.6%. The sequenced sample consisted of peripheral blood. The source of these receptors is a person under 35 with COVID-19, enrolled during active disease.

CDR3 region: CASSQVSRTDTQYF. The CDR3 region has the DNA TGCGCCAGCAGCCAAGTTTCCCGGACAGATACGCAGTATTTT. The chain combines TRBV4-1 with TRBJ2-3; no clear D. This CDR3 contains 14 residues. The ends were cut back, 1 base at V and 3 bases at J, with 8 bases in the middle. Per the germline V gene, CDR1 is MGHRA and CDR2 is YSYEKL.

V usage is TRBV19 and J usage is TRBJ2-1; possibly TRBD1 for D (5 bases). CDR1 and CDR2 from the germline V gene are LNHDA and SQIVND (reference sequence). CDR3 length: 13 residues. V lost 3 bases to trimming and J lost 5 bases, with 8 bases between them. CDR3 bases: TGTGCCAGTAGTATTTCAGGGAACAATGAGCAGTTCTTC. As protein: CASSISGNNEQFF.

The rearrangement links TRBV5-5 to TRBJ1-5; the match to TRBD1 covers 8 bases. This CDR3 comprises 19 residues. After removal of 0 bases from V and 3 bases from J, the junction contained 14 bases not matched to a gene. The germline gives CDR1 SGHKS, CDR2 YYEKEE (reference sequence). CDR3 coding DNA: TGTGCCAGCAGCTTGGGTTTGACAGGGGCGACAGTATTCAATCAGCCCCAGCATTTT. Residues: CASSLGLTGATVFNQPQHF.

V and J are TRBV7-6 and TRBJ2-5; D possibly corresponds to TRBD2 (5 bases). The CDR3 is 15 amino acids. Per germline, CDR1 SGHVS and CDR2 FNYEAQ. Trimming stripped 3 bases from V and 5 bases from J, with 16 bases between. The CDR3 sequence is CASSFSSSSPETQYF. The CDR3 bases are TGTGCCAGCAGCTTTTCGTCTAGCTCGCCGGAGACCCAGTACTTC.

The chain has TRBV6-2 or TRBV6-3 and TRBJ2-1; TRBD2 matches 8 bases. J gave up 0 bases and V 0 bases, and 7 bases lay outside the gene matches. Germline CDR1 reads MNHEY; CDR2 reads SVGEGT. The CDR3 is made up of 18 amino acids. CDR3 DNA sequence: TGTGCCAGCAGTTACTCCCCGGGACTAGGCGGCTCCTACAATGAGCAGTTCTTC. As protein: CASSYSPGLGGSYNEQFF.

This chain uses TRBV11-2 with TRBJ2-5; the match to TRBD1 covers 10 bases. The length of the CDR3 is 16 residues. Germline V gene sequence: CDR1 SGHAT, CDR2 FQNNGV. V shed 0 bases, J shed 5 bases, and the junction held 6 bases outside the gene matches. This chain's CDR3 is CASSLEGTGVWETQYF. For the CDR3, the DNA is TGTGCCAGCAGCTTAGAGGGGACAGGGGTATGGGAGACCCAGTACTTC.

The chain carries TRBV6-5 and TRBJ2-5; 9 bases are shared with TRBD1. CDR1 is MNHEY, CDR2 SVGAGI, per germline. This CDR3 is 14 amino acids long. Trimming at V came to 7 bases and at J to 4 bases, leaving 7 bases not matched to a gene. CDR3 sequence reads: CASMGDRVRETQYF. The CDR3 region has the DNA TGTGCCAGCATGGGGGACAGGGTGAGAGAGACCCAGTACTTC.

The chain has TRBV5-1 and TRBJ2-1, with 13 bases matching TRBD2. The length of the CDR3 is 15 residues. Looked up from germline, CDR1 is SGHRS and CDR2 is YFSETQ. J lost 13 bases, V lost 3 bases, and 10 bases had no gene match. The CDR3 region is CASSWLGLAGAFQFF. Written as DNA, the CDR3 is TGCGCCAGCAGCTGGCTCGGACTAGCGGGGGCCTTTCAGTTCTTC. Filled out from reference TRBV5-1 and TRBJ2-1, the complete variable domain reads KAGVTQTPRYLIKTRGQQVTLSCSPISGHRSVSWYQQTPGQGLQFLFEYFSETQRNKGNFPGRFSGRQFSNSRSEMNVSTLELGDSALYLCASSWLGLAGAFQFFGPGTRLTVL.